A selection of T cell receptor beta chains follows, all from one sample in a study of shared clonotypes between healthy human individuals. Produced via immunoSEQ multiplex PCR; TCRdb's table is partial and in-frame only. This table holds around 2,100,000 clones, about 95% found once. What was sequenced was naive CD8+ T cells sorted from blood. The receptors were sampled from a man between 18 and 29 years old in good health. CDR3s include the opening cysteine and the closing phenylalanine or tryptophan. The D gene is left open where the match is weak. Clone size appears in some rows only: once, few, many, or a class for an expanded clone.

clone_size	v_call	j_call	d_call	cdr3_nt	cdr3_aa
.	TRBV9	TRBJ2-3	.	TGTGCCAGCAGCCGAGAGTGGGACACAGATACGCAGTATTTT	CASSREWDTDTQYF
.	TRBV27	TRBJ2-7	TRBD2	TGTGCCAGCAGTCCCGGACTAGCGGGGTCCTACGAGCAGTACTTC	CASSPGLAGSYEQYF
.	TRBV9	TRBJ2-2	TRBD2	TGTGCCAGCAGCGTAGGGCGACTAGCTACGAGTCCCAAGTCCGCGAACACCGGGGAGCTGTTTTTT	CASSVGRLATSPKSANTGELFF
.	TRBV1	TRBJ2-1	.	TGCACCGGATCGGGTCTCCTGGTGGAGCAGTTCTTC	CTGSGLLVEQFF
.	TRBV19	TRBJ2-2	.	TGTGCCAGTAGTCCCTACGAGGGCACCGGGGAGCTGTTTTTT	CASSPYEGTGELFF
.	TRBV4-1	TRBJ1-5	.	TGCGCCAGCAGCCTCCGACAGATGAATCAGCCCCAGCATTTT	CASSLRQMNQPQHF
.	TRBV5-6	TRBJ2-7	.	TGTGCCAGCAGCTATTACGGACACTCCTACGAGCAGTACTTC	CASSYYGHSYEQYF
.	TRBV23-1	TRBJ1-6	TRBD1	TGCGCCAGCAGTCACCCCAGGGGGCCTCAGTTACAGTCACCCCTCCACTTT	CASSHPRGPQLQSPLHF
.	TRBV4-1	TRBJ2-7	.	TGCGCCAGCAGCCTCCAGGGTAACTACGAGCAGTACTTC	CASSLQGNYEQYF
.	TRBV4-2	TRBJ1-6	.	TGTGCCAGCAGCCCCCTAGGGGAAGGATCACCCCTCCACTTT	CASSPLGEGSPLHF
.	TRBV5-6	TRBJ1-3	TRBD1	TGTGCCTGCGGCAGGGGGCTTGGAAACACCATATATTTT	CACGRGLGNTIYF
.	TRBV29-1	TRBJ2-1	.	TGCAGCGTTGAAGATATTTTTCTGGCGGGGGACAACAATGAGCAGTTCTTC	CSVEDIFLAGDNNEQFF
.	TRBV2	TRBJ2-5	.	TGTGCCAGCAGTCTTAACAGCGTACAAACTTACCAAGAGACCCAGTACTTC	CASSLNSVQTYQETQYF
.	TRBV7-6	TRBJ1-1	.	TGTGCCAGCGGACTTACAAAGAACACTGAAGCTTTCTTT	CASGLTKNTEAFF
.	TRBV2	TRBJ2-1	.	TGTGCCAGCAGTGATTTATCGGACGGGAACAATGAGCAGTTCTTC	CASSDLSDGNNEQFF
.	TRBV10-2	TRBJ1-2	.	TGCGCCAGCAGTGCGAATTTGTGGGATGGCTACACCTTC	CASSANLWDGYTF
once	TRBV11-3	TRBJ2-1	.	TGTGCCAGCAGCTCTGGGGTAGGTGAGCAGTTCTTC	CASSSGVGEQFF
.	TRBV29-1	TRBJ1-2	TRBD1	TGCAGCGTCGAACAGGGGGGTTATGGCTACACCTTC	CSVEQGGYGYTF
.	TRBV11-2	TRBJ1-4	TRBD1	TGTGCCAGCAGCTCGGGACAGGGGTTCCCCTATAATGAAAAACTGTTTTTT	CASSSGQGFPYNEKLFF
.	TRBV7-6	TRBJ1-6	.	TGTGCCAGCAGCTTAGGGGGGGTCTCCTATAATTCACCCCTCCACTTT	CASSLGGVSYNSPLHF
once	TRBV2	TRBJ2-7	TRBD1	TGTGCCAGCAGTGACGGACAGGGGGGCTACGAGCAGTACTTC	CASSDGQGGYEQYF
.	TRBV7-3	TRBJ2-7	.	TGTGCCAGCAGCTTTAGCGTAGGGTACGAGCAGTACTTC	CASSFSVGYEQYF
.	TRBV19	TRBJ1-5	.	TGTGCCAGTATTACATTAGCGAATAGCAATCAGCCCCAGCATTTT	CASITLANSNQPQHF
.	TRBV2	TRBJ2-7	TRBD2	TGTGCCAGCAGTGAAGGGGGAGGGAGATACGAGCAGTACTTC	CASSEGGGRYEQYF
.	TRBV2	TRBJ1-4	.	TGTGCCAGCAGTGACGGCAGGGACGAAAAACTGTTTTTT	CASSDGRDEKLFF
.	TRBV11-3	TRBJ2-7	.	TGTGCCAGCAGCTTAGCCCCCGACAACTACGAGCAGTACTTC	CASSLAPDNYEQYF
.	TRBV13	TRBJ2-7	TRBD1	TGTGCCAGCAGCGCCGGGACAGGGGGTTACGAGCAGTACTTC	CASSAGTGGYEQYF
.	TRBV4-1	TRBJ2-7	TRBD2	TGCGCCAGCAGCCACTCCCTAGCGGATACCTACGAGCAGTACTTC	CASSHSLADTYEQYF
.	TRBV13	TRBJ1-3	.	TGTGCCAGCAGCCTCAAAGGGGGTGATGGAAACACCATATATTTT	CASSLKGGDGNTIYF
.	TRBV6-5	TRBJ2-7	TRBD1	TGTGCCAGCAGTTCGGGCCGGGACAGGGTACCCTACGAGCAGTACTTC	CASSSGRDRVPYEQYF
once	TRBV30	TRBJ2-7	.	TGTGCCTGGGAGGACTCCTCCAGCTACGAGCAGTACTTC	CAWEDSSSYEQYF
.	TRBV28	TRBJ1-2	.	TGTGCCAGCAGTCTAGACAATTCGATCGGGGGCTACACCTTC	CASSLDNSIGGYTF
.	TRBV5-1	TRBJ1-2	.	TGCGCCAGCAGCTTGGCACCAGGGGCCAACTATGGCTACACCTTC	CASSLAPGANYGYTF
.	TRBV5-6	TRBJ2-7	.	TGTGCCAGCAGCTTGGGGGGGCAGCATCTCTACGAGCAGTACTTC	CASSLGGQHLYEQYF
.	TRBV6-5	TRBJ2-1	.	TGTGCCAGCAGTTATCAGGACAATGAGCAGTTCTTC	CASSYQDNEQFF
.	TRBV27	TRBJ1-5	.	TGTGCCAGCAGCGGACGGAGCAATCAGCCCCAGCATTTT	CASSGRSNQPQHF
once	TRBV7-9	TRBJ2-7	.	TGTGCCAGCAGCTTAGCGGGGGCGAGCTCCTACGAGCAGTACTTC	CASSLAGASSYEQYF
.	TRBV7-9	TRBJ2-3	.	TGTGCCAGCAGCCCCCCGAAGCCAGCGGACGGAGATACGCAGTATTTT	CASSPPKPADGDTQYF
.	TRBV10-3	TRBJ1-4	.	TGTGCCATCAGTGACAACCTTCTAGGCCCTGAAAAACTGTTTTTT	CAISDNLLGPEKLFF
.	TRBV7-2	TRBJ1-4	.	TGTGCCAGCAGTACTGGACAAGGAAGGCCTAATGAAAAACTGTTTTTT	CASSTGQGRPNEKLFF
.	TRBV6-7	TRBJ1-2	TRBD1	TGTGCCAGCAGTTACAGGGGACAGGGAGGCTATGGCTACACCTTC	CASSYRGQGGYGYTF
.	TRBV5-5	TRBJ1-4	TRBD1	TGTGCCAGCAGCTCGGGACAGCATAATGAAAAACTGTTTTTT	CASSSGQHNEKLFF
.	TRBV6-5	TRBJ1-1	.	TGTGCCAGCAGTTACCGGGAGGTCACTGAAGCTTTCTTT	CASSYREVTEAFF
.	TRBV5-6	TRBJ1-4	.	TGTGCCAGCAGCGACAGCTGGGGTGAAAAACTGTTTTTT	CASSDSWGEKLFF
.	TRBV13	TRBJ2-7	.	TGTGCCAGCAGCTACCCCCCGGGGATGGACTACGAGCAGTACTTC	CASSYPPGMDYEQYF
.	TRBV27	TRBJ2-7	.	TGTGCCAGCAGTTTATCCCCAGGGACATCCGTCAACGAGCAGTACTTC	CASSLSPGTSVNEQYF
.	TRBV30	TRBJ2-1	.	TGTGCCTGGAGTGTCGGAGGGTTTGGTAATGAGCAGTTCTTC	CAWSVGGFGNEQFF
.	TRBV29-1	TRBJ2-1	.	TGCAGCGTTGAAGTAGCCGGGGTAAGCTCCTACAATGAGCAGTTCTTC	CSVEVAGVSSYNEQFF
.	TRBV6-5	TRBJ2-7	.	TGTGCCAGCAGTTACGGGGGCGCCGGGTCCTACGAGCAGTACTTC	CASSYGGAGSYEQYF
.	TRBV5-1	TRBJ1-5	.	TGCGCCAGCAGCCCTTCTGCTGATGATCAGCCCCAGCATTTT	CASSPSADDQPQHF
.	TRBV13	TRBJ1-2	.	TGTGCCAGCAGCCAAAGGGGTAACTATGGCTACACCTTC	CASSQRGNYGYTF
.	TRBV19	TRBJ1-5	.	TGTGCCAGTAGTATCCCGTATCCCTCAGGACAGCCCCAGCATTTT	CASSIPYPSGQPQHF
once	TRBV7-9	TRBJ1-1	.	TGTGCCAGCAGCTTATCAGCCGCGACTGAAGCTTTCTTT	CASSLSAATEAFF
.	TRBV13	TRBJ2-7	TRBD1	TGTGCCAGCAGCCCCACAGGGGAAAGCTCCTACGAGCAGTACTTC	CASSPTGESSYEQYF
once	TRBV7-6	TRBJ2-2	.	TGTGCCAGCAGCTTAGCGGCAGGGGTAGTCCCCGGGGAGCTGTTTTTT	CASSLAAGVVPGELFF
.	TRBV6-1	TRBJ1-1	.	TGTGCCAGCAGGGACAAGGTTGTTATGAACACTGAAGCTTTCTTT	CASRDKVVMNTEAFF
.	TRBV5-1	TRBJ2-7	.	TGCGCCAGCAGCTTGGAGGCAGGGCTTTCCTACGAGCAGTACTTC	CASSLEAGLSYEQYF
few	TRBV29-1	TRBJ2-7	.	TGCAGCGCCGCCCAAGGACAGTCGGGAGAGCAGTACTTC	CSAAQGQSGEQYF
.	TRBV11-2	TRBJ2-5	TRBD1	TGTGCCAGCAGCCCCGAACAGGGGCAAGAGACCCAGTACTTC	CASSPEQGQETQYF
.	TRBV7-9	TRBJ2-1	TRBD2	TGTGCCAGCAGCTCGTCGGCTAGCGGGGCCTACAATGAGCAGTTCTTC	CASSSSASGAYNEQFF